These 18 T cell receptor beta chains were all obtained from the same sample, sequenced in a study of blood T cell repertoires in COVID-19. TCRdb's copy holds only in-frame clones and misses some; the assay was immunoSEQ multiplex PCR. Counted here are 90,000 or so clones, under 90% occurring once; the ten biggest clones make up around 5.2%. The sample was peripheral blood. These receptors came from a man aged 55-75 years with COVID-19, enrolled during active disease.

The chain combines TRBV10-1 with TRBJ2-1; the D gene is possibly TRBD2 (5 bases). This CDR3 is built from 16 residues. The germline V gene has CDR1 WNHNN and CDR2 SYGVQD (reference sequence). The V and J ends lost 0 bases and 4 bases respectively, with 13 bases between them. CDR3 region: CASSESRGLFYNEQFF. Written as DNA, the CDR3 is TGCGCCAGCAGTGAGTCGAGAGGGCTTTTTTACAATGAGCAGTTCTTC.

The chain combines TRBV5-4 with TRBJ2-5, with 9 bases fitting TRBD1. The germline V gene encodes CDR1 SGHNT and CDR2 YYREEE (reference sequence). Trimming took 0 bases from V and 1 from J; bases not matched to a gene: 4. The CDR3 is made up of 16 amino acids. CDR3 coding DNA: TGTGCCAGCAGCTTGGGTCGGGACAGGGTCCAAGAGACCCAGTACTTC. Protein sequence: CASSLGRDRVQETQYF.

The chain employs TRBV7-3 and TRBJ1-2; D is possibly TRBD1 (5 bases). V was trimmed by 1 base and J by 10 bases, leaving 19 bases between them. From germline, CDR1 is SGHTA and CDR2 FQGTGA. The CDR3 consists of 15 residues. The CDR3 is CASSLRGQGSRDYTF. The CDR3, as DNA: TGTGCCAGCAGCTTAAGGGGCCAGGGTAGTAGGGACTACACCTTC.

This clone was found once. The chain combines TRBV10-3 with TRBJ2-2; 7 bases map to TRBD2. CDR1 ENHRY and CDR2 SYGVKD come from the germline V gene. The CDR3 totals 12 residues. The ends lost 6 bases at V and 6 bases at J; junction bases unmatched: 1. Written as DNA, the CDR3 is TGTGCCATCAGCGGACTAGCCGGGGAGCTGTTTTTT. Its protein product is CAISGLAGELFF.

This chain connects TRBV2 to TRBJ1-2; no firm D call. The CDR3 has 13 residues. Germline values: CDR1 SNHLY, CDR2 FYNNEI. The ends were cut back, 4 bases at V and 10 bases at J, with 16 bases in the middle. CDR3 coding DNA: TGTGCCAGCAGTGTAGGCAGGTCTTACGACTACACCTTC. This gives the protein CASSVGRSYDYTF.

V is TRBV19 and J is TRBJ2-4, with D possibly TRBD2 on 5 matching bases. Trimming cost V 3 bases and J 2 bases, with 11 bases left between them. Germline CDR1 reads LNHDA; CDR2 reads SQIVND (reference sequence). The length of the CDR3 is 15 residues. The CDR3 sequence is CASSMLAEPKNIQYF. DNA for the CDR3: TGTGCCAGTAGTATGCTAGCAGAACCCAAAAACATTCAGTACTTC. Complete variable domain (other parts from reference TRBV19 and TRBJ2-4): DGGITQSPKYLFRKEGQNVTLSCEQNLNHDAMYWYRQDPGQGLRLIYYSQIVNDFQKGDIAEGYSVSREKKESFPLTVTSAQKNPTAFYLCASSMLAEPKNIQYFGAGTRLSVL.

The rearrangement links TRBV21-1 to TRBJ2-2; TRBD1 reflects the table's D call only, with no check against the DNA. TRBV21-1 is designated a pseudogene. This CDR3 spans 15 amino acids. The CDR3 DNA reads TGTGCCAGCAGCCGGGACAGGGGCGTTCGCGGGGAGCTGTTTTTT. It yields the protein CASSRDRGVRGELFF.

The V call is TRBV11-2, the J call TRBJ1-1, with 7 positions matching TRBD1. Germline V CDR1 and CDR2: SGHAT, FQNNGV. The junction had 5 bases not matched to a gene; V was cut back by 4 bases and J by 0 bases. CDR3 length equals 15 residues. For the CDR3, the DNA is TGTGCCAGCAGCTCTAAGGGACAGTTGAACACTGAAGCTTTCTTT. This encodes CASSSKGQLNTEAFF.

This chain connects TRBV12-3 or TRBV12-4 to TRBJ1-2; 8 bases fit TRBD1. The CDR3 is 13 amino acids. With V trimmed by 6 bases and J by 5 bases, 5 bases remained unmatched. CDR3 sequence reads: CASRTGTGYGYTF. CDR3 in DNA: TGTGCCAGCAGAACCGGGACAGGTTATGGCTACACCTTC.

The chain carries TRBV9 and TRBJ2-2; 10 bases map to TRBD1. The germline CDR1 and CDR2 sequences are SGDLS and YYNGEE. Trimming cost V 3 bases and J 3 bases; bases outside gene matches: 5. The CDR3 is 16 amino acids. The CDR3 DNA reads TGTGCCAGCAGCGGACAGGGGGCCCCGGACACCGGGGAGCTGTTTTTT. It translates to CASSGQGAPDTGELFF. The full variable domain, its missing parts supplied by reference TRBV9 and TRBJ2-2, is DSGVTQTPKHLITATGQRVTLRCSPRSGDLSVYWYQQSLDQGLQFLIQYYNGEERAKGNILERFSAQQFPDLHSELNLSSLELGDSALYFCASSGQGAPDTGELFFGEGSRLTVL.

The chain combines TRBV15 with TRBJ2-1; TRBD2 aligns across 14 bases. V lost 2 bases to trimming and J lost 4 bases; unmatched junction nucleotides: 13. The germline V gene has CDR1 LNHNV and CDR2 YYDKDF (reference sequence). This CDR3 spans 20 amino acids. CDR3 nucleotide sequence: TGTGCCACCAGCAGACTACGACTAGCGGGAGGGCCGAGGCGATACAATGAGCAGTTCTTC. It encodes CATSRLRLAGGPRRYNEQFF.

The V gene is TRBV30, the J gene TRBJ1-4; D perhaps matches TRBD1 (6 bases). This CDR3 spans 15 amino acids. V shed 3 bases and J shed 0 bases, with 11 bases lying between them. CDR1 is GTSNPN, CDR2 SVGIG, per germline (reference sequence). The CDR3 reads CAWRPGHSTNEKLFF. The CDR3 bases are TGTGCCTGGAGACCGGGACATTCAACTAATGAAAAACTGTTTTTT.

The V gene is TRBV25-1, the J gene TRBJ2-3; no clear D. Germline assignment: CDR1 MGHDK and CDR2 SYGVNS. V lost 4 bases to trimming and J lost 1 base, with 6 bases between them. CDR3 length equals 13 residues. The CDR3 region is CASSVTGTDTQYF. For the CDR3, the DNA is TGTGCCAGCAGTGTTACGGGCACAGATACGCAGTATTTT.

This rearrangement joins TRBV3-1 (or the pseudogene TRBV3-2) to TRBJ1-1, with TRBD1 matching 8 bases. Germline V gives CDR1 LGHDT, CDR2 YNNKEL (reference sequence). After removal of 11 bases from V and 4 bases from J, the junction contained 6 bases not matched to a gene. CDR3 length: 12 amino acids. CDR3 sequence reads: CAAIRGPTEAFF. The CDR3 DNA sequence: TGTGCCGCCATCAGGGGGCCCACTGAAGCTTTCTTT.

Concerning this clone: The identical CDR3 is also encoded by other nucleotide sequences in the sample. The chain carries TRBV18 and TRBJ1-6; possibly TRBD1 for D (5 bases). The CDR3 runs to 14 residues. Germline lookup yields CDR1 KGHSH and CDR2 LQKENI. Trimming pared 2 bases from V and 9 bases from J, leaving 11 bases between. CDR3: CASSPGTGGSPLHF. In DNA form, the CDR3 reads TGTGCCAGCTCACCAGGGACTGGCGGTTCACCCCTCCACTTT.

This clone came up a few times. The gene calls are TRBV4-1 and TRBJ2-1; 8 bases match TRBD2. The CDR3 spans 17 residues. After removal of 1 base from V and 0 bases from J, the junction contained 5 bases not matched to a gene. Germline CDR1 reads MGHRA; CDR2 reads YSYEKL. CDR3 residues: CASSQGPAGGSYNEQFF. The CDR3 coding sequence is TGCGCCAGCAGCCAAGGTCCGGCGGGGGGCTCCTACAATGAGCAGTTCTTC.

This chain links TRBV9 with TRBJ1-1; D is unclear. Germline-derived CDR1 and CDR2 are SGDLS and YYNGEE. Trimming took 0 bases from V and 1 from J, leaving 7 bases between them. The CDR3 loop spans 14 amino acids. The CDR3 bases are TGTGCCAGCAGCGTAGTAACGGGGAACACTGAAGCTTTCTTT. Residues: CASSVVTGNTEAFF.

The chain has TRBV7-8 and TRBJ2-1; possible D gene TRBD1, 5 bases. The CDR3 contains 17 residues. CDR1 is SGHVS and CDR2 is FQNEAQ in the germline V gene. V was clipped by 2 bases and J by 5 bases, with 19 bases between them. CDR3 bases: TGTGCCAGCAGCTTATTCAGGGCACGGTCGAAAGACAATGAGCAGTTCTTC. It yields the protein CASSLFRARSKDNEQFF. Full variable domain (missing parts from reference TRBV7-8 and TRBJ2-1): GAGVSQSPRYKVAKRGQDVALRCDPISGHVSLFWYQQALGQGPEFLTYFQNEAQLDKSGLPSDRFFAERPEGSVSTLKIQRTQQEDSAVYLCASSLFRARSKDNEQFFGPGTRLTVL.